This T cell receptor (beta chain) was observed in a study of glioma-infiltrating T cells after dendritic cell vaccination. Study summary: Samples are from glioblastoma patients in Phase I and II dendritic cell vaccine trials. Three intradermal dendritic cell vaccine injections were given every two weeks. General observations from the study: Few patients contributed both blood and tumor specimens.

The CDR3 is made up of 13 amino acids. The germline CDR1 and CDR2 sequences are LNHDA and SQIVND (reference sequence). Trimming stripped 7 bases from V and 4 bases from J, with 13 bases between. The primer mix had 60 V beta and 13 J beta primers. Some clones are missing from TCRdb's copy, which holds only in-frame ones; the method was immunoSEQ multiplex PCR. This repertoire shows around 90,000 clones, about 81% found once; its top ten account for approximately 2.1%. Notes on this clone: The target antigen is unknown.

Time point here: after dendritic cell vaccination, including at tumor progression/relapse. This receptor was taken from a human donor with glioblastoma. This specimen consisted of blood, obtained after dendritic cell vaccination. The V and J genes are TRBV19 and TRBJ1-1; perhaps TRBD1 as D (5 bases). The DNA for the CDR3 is TGTGCCAGTAAGCACCAGGGCGGCACTGAAGCTTTCTTT. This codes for CASKHQGGTEAFF.